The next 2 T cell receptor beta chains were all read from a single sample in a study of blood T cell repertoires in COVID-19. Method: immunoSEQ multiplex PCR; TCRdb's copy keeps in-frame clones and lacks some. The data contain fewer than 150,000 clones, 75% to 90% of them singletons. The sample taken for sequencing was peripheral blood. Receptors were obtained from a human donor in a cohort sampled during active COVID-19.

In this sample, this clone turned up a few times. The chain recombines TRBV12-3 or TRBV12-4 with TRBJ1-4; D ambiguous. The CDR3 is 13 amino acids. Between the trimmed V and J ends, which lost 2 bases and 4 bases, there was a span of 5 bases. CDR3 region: CASSLQINEKLFF. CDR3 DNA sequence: TGTGCCAGCAGTTTACAGATTAATGAAAAACTGTTTTTT.

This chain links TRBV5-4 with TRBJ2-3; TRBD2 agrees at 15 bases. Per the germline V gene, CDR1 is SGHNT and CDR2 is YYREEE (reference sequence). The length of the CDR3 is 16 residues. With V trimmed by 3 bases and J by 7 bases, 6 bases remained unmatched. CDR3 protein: CASSSGLAGGNNTQYF. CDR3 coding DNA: TGTGCCAGCAGCTCTGGACTAGCGGGAGGGAACAATACGCAGTATTTT. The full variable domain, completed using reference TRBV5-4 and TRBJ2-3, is ETGVTQSPTHLIKTRGQQVTLRCSSQSGHNTVSWYQQALGQGPQFIFQYYREEENGRGNFPPRFSGLQFPNYSSELNVNALELDDSALYLCASSSGLAGGNNTQYFGPGTRLTVL.